This T cell receptor beta chain appears in the sequencing data of a study of fetal regulatory T cell absence and autoimmunity. This CDR3 is built from 15 residues. Germline assignment: CDR1 SGDLS and CDR2 YYNGEE. The V and J ends lost 0 bases and 2 bases respectively, with 10 bases between them. Produced via immunoSEQ multiplex PCR; TCRdb's table is partial and in-frame only. This table has 95,000 to 100,000 clones, about two thirds appearing once. Points from the study as a whole: Pancreas TCRs were oligoclonally enriched versus cord blood, some clones over 85-fold.

Points on this clone: The antigen is unknown.

The chain combines TRBV9 with TRBJ2-3; D is tentatively TRBD1 or TRBD2 (5 bases each). The receptor's source is a male donor with IPEX syndrome. The sample consisted of pancreas tissue. Here the CDR3 reads CASSVGGFDTDTQYF. CDR3 nucleotide sequence: TGTGCCAGCAGCGTAGGGGGGTTTGACACAGATACGCAGTATTTT. Using reference TRBV9 and TRBJ2-3 for the parts outside the CDR3, the full variable domain is DSGVTQTPKHLITATGQRVTLRCSPRSGDLSVYWYQQSLDQGLQFLIQYYNGEERAKGNILERFSAQQFPDLHSELNLSSLELGDSALYFCASSVGGFDTDTQYFGPGTRLTVL.